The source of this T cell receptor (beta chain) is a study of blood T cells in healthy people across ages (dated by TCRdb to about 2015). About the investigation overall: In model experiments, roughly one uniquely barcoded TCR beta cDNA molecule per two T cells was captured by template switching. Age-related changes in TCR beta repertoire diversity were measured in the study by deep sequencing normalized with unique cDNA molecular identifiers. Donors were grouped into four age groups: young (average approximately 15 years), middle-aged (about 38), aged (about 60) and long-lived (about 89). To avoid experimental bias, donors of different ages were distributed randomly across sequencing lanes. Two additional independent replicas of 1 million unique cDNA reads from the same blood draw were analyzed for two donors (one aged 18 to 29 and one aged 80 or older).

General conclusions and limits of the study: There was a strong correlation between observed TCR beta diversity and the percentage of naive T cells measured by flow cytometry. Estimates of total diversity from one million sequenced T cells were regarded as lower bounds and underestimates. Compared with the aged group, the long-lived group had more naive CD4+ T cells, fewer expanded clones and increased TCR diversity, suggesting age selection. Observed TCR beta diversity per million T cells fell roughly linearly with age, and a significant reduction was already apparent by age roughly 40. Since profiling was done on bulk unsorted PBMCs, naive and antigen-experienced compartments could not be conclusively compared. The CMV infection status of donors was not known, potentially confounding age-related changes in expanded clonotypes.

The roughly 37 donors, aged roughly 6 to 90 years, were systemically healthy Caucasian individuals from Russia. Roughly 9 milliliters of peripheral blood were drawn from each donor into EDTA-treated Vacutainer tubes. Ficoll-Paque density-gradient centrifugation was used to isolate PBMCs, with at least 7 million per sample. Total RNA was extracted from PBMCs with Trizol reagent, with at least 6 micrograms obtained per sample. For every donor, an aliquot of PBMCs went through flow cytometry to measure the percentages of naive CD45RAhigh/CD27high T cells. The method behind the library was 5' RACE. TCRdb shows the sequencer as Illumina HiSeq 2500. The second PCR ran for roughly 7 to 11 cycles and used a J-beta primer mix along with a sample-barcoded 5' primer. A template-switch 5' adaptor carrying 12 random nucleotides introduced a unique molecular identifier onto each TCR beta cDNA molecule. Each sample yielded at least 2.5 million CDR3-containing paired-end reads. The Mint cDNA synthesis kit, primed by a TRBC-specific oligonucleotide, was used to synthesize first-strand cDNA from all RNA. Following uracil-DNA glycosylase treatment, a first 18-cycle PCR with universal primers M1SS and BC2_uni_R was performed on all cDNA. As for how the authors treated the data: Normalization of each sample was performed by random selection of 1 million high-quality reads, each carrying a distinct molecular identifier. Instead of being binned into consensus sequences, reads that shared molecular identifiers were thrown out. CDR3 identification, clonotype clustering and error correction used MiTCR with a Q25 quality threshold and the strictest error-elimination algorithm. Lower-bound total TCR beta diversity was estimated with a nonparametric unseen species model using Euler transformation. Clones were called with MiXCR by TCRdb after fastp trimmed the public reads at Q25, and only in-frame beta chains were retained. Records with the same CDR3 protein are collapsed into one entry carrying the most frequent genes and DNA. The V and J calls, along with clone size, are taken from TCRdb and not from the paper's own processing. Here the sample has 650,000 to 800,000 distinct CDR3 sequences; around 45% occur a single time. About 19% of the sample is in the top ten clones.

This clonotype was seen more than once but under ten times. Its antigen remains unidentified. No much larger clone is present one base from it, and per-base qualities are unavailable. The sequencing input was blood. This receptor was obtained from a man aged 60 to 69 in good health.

The DNA reads TGTGCCAGCACCTTTTCTTCAGATACGCAGTATTTT. The encoded protein is CASTFSSDTQYF. The sequence links TRBV12-3 or TRBV12-4 to TRBJ2-3; a confident D gene designation cannot be given. The CDR3 numbers 12 residues from cysteine through phenylalanine. The only DNA kept is the CDR3, 36 bases in frame from the first base. V is shortened by 7 bases, J by 4 bases, and the region joining them spans 9 bases.